This TCR beta chain was found in a study of pediatric ulcerative colitis. Overall study results and limits: Ulcerative colitis patients shared more blood-rectal clones than controls.

The germline CDR1 and CDR2 sequences are PRHDT and FYEKMQ (reference sequence). CDR3 size: 12 residues. V was pared by 5 bases and J by 7 bases, with 9 bases between. Regarding this clone: Its specificity is unknown.

Sequencing depth was up to 500,000 reads per sample. TCRdb's table, derived via immunoSEQ multiplex PCR, lists solely in-frame clones and lacks some. The sample includes approximately 32,000 clones, roughly four fifths seen only once; the top ten take roughly 4.3%. This TCR came from a boy under 18 with severe ulcerative colitis. The J gene is TRBJ2-1, the V gene TRBV13; D is undetermined. The sample was blood. The CDR3 coding sequence is TGTGCCAGCAGCATACGCCCTAATGAGCAGTTCTTC. Translated, it gives CASSIRPNEQFF.